Reported below is one TCR beta chain. What it binds is unknown. This sample is part of a study of breast tumors, draining lymph nodes, adjacent tissues. Notes on the study in general: Tumor TCR diversity was below lymph nodes but above nontumor tissue. Most tumor T cells seemingly derive from lymph node, then expand in tumor. Tumor and nontumor repertoires were significantly more similar in luminal-like than in basal-like breast cancer.

There are 14 residues in the CDR3. Trimming shortened V by 3 bases and J by 7 bases, and 13 bases separated the two germline ends. Germline V lookup: CDR1 KGHSH, CDR2 LQKENI. Each CDR3 protein is one row after TCRdb ran MiXCR on the multiplex PCR reads. Of under 250,000 distinct CDR3 sequences in the sample, 32% were seen once. Axillary draining lymph nodes of breast cancer patients supplied the node samples. The chain has TRBV18 and TRBJ2-1, with a weak D call TRBD1 (6 bases). Sample: axillary lymph node tissue. The origin of this receptor is a female donor with breast cancer. Some clones in this sample may be carry-over from other donors' samples. The CDR3 is CASSPGAGWNEQFF. The CDR3 nucleotides are TGTGCCAGCTCACCGGGGGCCGGGTGGAATGAGCAGTTCTTC.